The entry below gives a single TCR beta chain sequence along with its context. The antigen this receptor binds is unknown. No quality values exist for individual bases; no much larger clone is one base distant. On the day of marrow donation, related bone marrow donors gave peripheral blood samples. Peripheral blood and bone marrow mononuclear cells were isolated by Ficoll-Hypaque density centrifugation and cryopreserved. Genomic DNA was the input for TRB sequencing, which was run either with the immunoSEQ assay at survey resolution or with the hsTCRB kit. The authors' pipeline ran thus. The immunoSEQ software handled initial read processing, and the LymphoSeq R package was used for repertoire analyses. Clonality was computed as 1 minus normalized Shannon entropy; Gini coefficient was also calculated for each TRB dataset. Phenotypes of unsorted samples were inferred by mapping TRB sequences from sorted subsets of the recipient or donor onto unsorted samples of the same recipient. The table was pulled from immuneACCESS by TCRdb, which kept in-frame rearrangements only. Such tables lose some clones; where checked, under half of the loss comes from unresolved V genes, and the rest has no known cause. V, J and clone size are taken as reported in that table, and D and trimming were inferred from the DNA itself. Recorded for this sample are about 52,000 clones; approximately 94% of them occurred a single time. The ten largest clones add up to approximately 2.9% of the sample.

These data come from a study of T cells after posttransplantation cyclophosphamide (TCRdb year 2016). About the study as a whole: The study tracked T cell repertoire reconstitution by TRB sequencing after myeloablative bone marrow transplantation using posttransplantation cyclophosphamide as GVHD prophylaxis. Samples from 30 to 35 PTCy-treated patients, along with samples from about 16 of their related bone marrow donors, underwent antigen receptor sequencing. Blood from every one of the roughly 33 PTCy patients who had 1-year posttransplant specimens underwent TRB sequencing. In 3 patients, TRB sequencing was also performed on up to about 3 more blood samples taken 2 to 5.2 years after transplant, and in a handful of patients, pretransplant blood was also TRB-sequenced. TRA and TRB clonality were tightly correlated in eight to ten samples, so subsequent TCR analyses focused on TRB only. Public TRB sequences were queried against a database of over 3,500 sequences associated with responses to pathogens, tumor antigens, self-antigens and alloantigens.

V and J lose 5 bases and 0 bases, and a span of 10 bases separates them. The CDR3 covers 15 residues, taking in both the cysteine and the phenylalanine. Only the CDR3 region is kept as DNA, spanning 45 bases read in frame from base 1. According to the germline V gene (reference sequence), CDR1 reads LNHDA and CDR2 reads SQIVND. Study-wide findings and limitations: Across roughly 40 patients, recipient CMV seropositivity and CMV reactivation were highly associated with TRB clonality; PTCy diversity was similar to CNI/methotrexate controls. The TRB repertoires of T cells infiltrating skin or the GI tract showed only limited overlap with the TRB repertoires found in blood. At 1-2 months, donor-recipient similarity was low but rose over the first year, and the later blood repertoires were often dominated by donor CD8+ memory clones.

Sequences were obtained from PBMCs. The chain joins TRBV19 to TRBJ1-4; no confident D gene assignment can be made. The clonotype comes from a woman aged 25-40 years in good health and a related stem cell transplant donor. The DNA is as follows: TGTGCCAGTAGTCACAGCCGGACAACTAATGAAAAACTGTTTTTT. It translates as CASSHSRTTNEKLFF.